This TCR beta chain stems from a study of blood T cell repertoires in COVID-19. Study as a whole: Italy, Spain and the United States were the sources of the convalescent and acute COVID-19 samples. PBMCs, B-cell-depleted T cells, or T cells provided the cDNA or gDNA that made up the material.

In the authors' workflow: Amplification with reference gene primers provided the estimates of nucleated cell counts. Sequencing was performed with immunoSEQ multiplex PCR; in TCRdb, only in-frame clones are kept and a portion is missing. For V, J and clone size, that table is used; D and trimming come from the DNA. The data show around 100,000 clones, with 84% seen just once and 12% held by the top ten. Sequenced: peripheral blood. The TCR was taken from a human donor in a cohort sampled during active COVID-19.

Here the CDR3 DNA reads TGTGCCAGCAGCCCACTACAGGGTACCGGAAACACCATATATTTT. It specifies CASSPLQGTGNTIYF. V and J are TRBV5-4 and TRBJ1-3; D might be TRBD1 (6 bases). This CDR3 region has 15 residues. The V end lost 4 bases, the J end lost 4 bases, and 15 bases lay between the germline ends. Germline assignment: CDR1 SGHNT and CDR2 YYREEE (reference sequence).